This T cell receptor (beta chain) was sequenced for a study of T-cell memory formation after mild COVID-19. The overall study: TCR clusters were largely donor specific. Points from the study as a whole: Among CD4+ contracting clones, most were CM and EM, and CD8+ ones EMRA.

UMIs and sample barcodes were carried by the TCR alpha and TCR beta cDNA libraries that 5'RACE produced using constant-segment primers. TCRdb redid the calling of the 5' RACE reads with MiXCR, one entry per CDR3 protein. The sample lists some 40,000 distinct CDR3 sequences, about 7.1% occurring once. To note about this clonotype: Its cognate antigen is unknown.

Sequencing was performed on PBMCs or a T cell subset sorted from them (not recorded which). This TCR came from a man aged 18 to 29 who had mild COVID-19 (a few samples of this study predate the infection). Cell type and time point are not known.

CDR3 in DNA: TGTGCCAGCAGCCCGGGGACAGGGCTCTACGAGCAGTACGTC. Protein: CASSPGTGLYEQYV. The V and J genes are TRBV3-1 and TRBJ2-7; 9 nucleotides match TRBD1. Germline CDR1 and CDR2: LGHDT and YNNKEL (reference sequence). Germline trimming cut 4 bases from V and 3 bases from J; bases unmatched to any gene: 4. The CDR3 runs 14 residues.